A single sample gave rise to the 2 T cell receptor beta chains below, sequenced in a study of response to subunit inactivated influenza vaccine. TCRdb independently ran MiXCR on the RT-PCR reads; one entry per CDR3 protein. The sample includes a few hundred thousand distinct CDR3 sequences, 10% to 12% of them seen just once. This same sample was also taken into another study, of T cells expressing NK-cell markers. From that report: Researchers built TCR beta cDNA using 5'RACE template switching with UMIs.

Sequenced here: PBMCs from blood, sampled on the day of vaccination. These receptors were collected from a man aged 50 to 60 who received an inactivated influenza vaccine.

The chain is built from TRBV28 and TRBJ1-1, with D maybe TRBD1 (5 bases). The germline V gene encodes CDR1 MDHEN and CDR2 SYDVKM. The CDR3 has 17 residues. V lost 5 bases, J lost 3 bases, and 22 bases lay in between. The CDR3 spells CASSSLSRGLVDTEAFF. Written as DNA, the CDR3 is TGTGCCAGCAGTAGCTTGTCGAGGGGACTAGTGGACACTGAAGCTTTCTTT.

This sequence joins TRBV20-1 and TRBJ2-7, with 10 bases identical to TRBD2. The CDR3 extends over 12 amino acids. Germline lookup yields CDR1 DFQATT and CDR2 SNEGSKA (reference sequence). CDR3 sequence reads: CGASGSSYEQYF. In nucleotides, the CDR3 is TGCGGGGCTAGCGGGAGCTCCTACGAGCAGTACTTC.